This T cell receptor (beta chain) derives from a study of identical twins. The V gene end was trimmed by 3 bases and the J gene end by 5 bases; junction bases not matched to a gene: 6. This CDR3 is 15 amino acids long. Germline lookup yields CDR1 SEHNR and CDR2 FQNEAQ (reference sequence). In TCRdb, the 5' RACE reads were re-called with MiXCR into one record per CDR3 protein. The sample lists some 300,000 distinct CDR3 sequences, more than 9% occurring once. This clonotype was counted ten times or more. These data were also filed under a second study, of yellow fever vaccine responses in identical twins.

The chain uses TRBV7-9 and TRBJ1-4; 7 positions match TRBD1. The sequence was obtained from a woman between 18 and 30 years old in good health. Sequences were obtained from CD8+ T cells sorted from blood. This chain's CDR3 is CASSLTDRRNEKLFF. The CDR3 DNA reads as TGTGCCAGCAGCTTGACGGACAGGAGGAATGAAAAACTGTTTTTT.